This T cell receptor beta chain was profiled in a study of cytomegalovirus exposure and HLA in healthy donors. Background on the study: A data release that came early held approximately 92 million unique TCRs from HLA-typed donors.

Each of the donors was a healthy bone marrow donor. A word on this clone: The antigen is not known.

Study-wide findings and caveats: Analyses of presence and absence presupposed an approximately uniform sequencing depth across donors.

The PCR had 60 Vbeta and 13 Jbeta primers. Sequencing was performed with immunoSEQ multiplex PCR; in TCRdb, only in-frame clones are kept and a portion is missing. Among under 200,000 clones listed, about 85% were seen once. The clonotype originates from a woman between 50 and 59 years old in good health and CMV-seropositive. Material: PBMCs.

CDR3 nucleotides: TGCGCCAGCAGCTTGGGCGGCTACAATGAGCAGTTCTTC. Amino acids: CASSLGGYNEQFF. The J gene is TRBJ2-1, the V gene TRBV5-1; D not resolved. Germline loops: CDR1 SGHRS, CDR2 YFSETQ. This CDR3 has 13 residues. Deletions cut 0 bases from V and 3 bases from J, with 4 bases between.